One sample yielded the 25 T cell receptor beta chains listed below, sequenced in a study of control samples from healthy donors and cancer patients. Produced via immunoSEQ multiplex PCR; TCRdb's table is partial and in-frame only. This sample has about 150,000 clones, with more than 85% found just once. Sequenced sample: blood. The receptors originated from a man aged 30 to 39 in good health.

There are a few counts of this clone. This chain uses TRBV7-2 with TRBJ1-2, with no clear D. Per the germline V gene, CDR1 is SGHTA and CDR2 is FQGNSA. V was pared by 4 bases and J by 2 bases, with 11 bases between. This CDR3 is 14 amino acids long. This chain's CDR3 is CASSSPVVNYGYTF. CDR3 in DNA: TGTGCCAGCAGCTCGCCCGTGGTGAACTATGGCTACACCTTC.

This chain links TRBV25-1 with TRBJ2-7; a weak D match, TRBD2 (5 bases). The CDR3 runs 12 residues. Germline assignment: CDR1 MGHDK and CDR2 SYGVNS. V was pared by 7 bases and J by 5 bases, with 12 bases between. The CDR3 is CASTLAGHEQYF. CDR3 sequence (DNA): TGTGCCAGCACTCTCGCGGGTCACGAGCAGTACTTC.

V gene TRBV9 combines with J gene TRBJ2-1; 9 bases match TRBD1. Unmatched junction bases numbered 5, after V lost 2 bases and J lost 5 bases. The germline gives CDR1 SGDLS, CDR2 YYNGEE. The CDR3 runs to 15 residues. The chain's CDR3 is CASSVRQGDNNEQFF. In nucleotides, the CDR3 is TGTGCCAGCAGCGTGAGACAGGGGGATAACAATGAGCAGTTCTTC.

The gene calls are TRBV7-2 and TRBJ2-1; D remains unclear. The CDR3 is 11 amino acids. CDR1 and CDR2 (germline): SGHTA, FQGNSA. The V end was cut by 5 bases, the J end by 10 bases, with 9 bases between. For the CDR3, the DNA is TGTGCCAGCAGCACTTTGGGGGAGCAGTTCTTC. Amino acids: CASSTLGEQFF.

The chain recombines TRBV2 with TRBJ2-3; D might be TRBD2 (5 bases). The CDR3 is 19 residues long. Per the germline V gene, CDR1 is SNHLY and CDR2 is FYNNEI. Trimming left V 3 bases short and J 0 bases short, with 22 bases between. CDR3 sequence reads: CASSDYSSLAFSSTDTQYF. CDR3 nucleotides: TGTGCCAGCAGTGATTATTCTAGTTTAGCGTTCTCTAGCACAGATACGCAGTATTTT.

This clone was counted a single time. The chain couples TRBV9 to TRBJ2-1; 8 bases map to TRBD2. The V and J ends lost 0 bases and 10 bases, in that order; junction bases with no gene match: 6. The CDR3 runs to 14 residues. Germline CDR1 is SGDLS and CDR2 is YYNGEE. Here the CDR3 reads CASSVDPGGVEQFF. CDR3 bases: TGTGCCAGCAGCGTAGATCCGGGAGGGGTGGAGCAGTTCTTC. Together with reference TRBV9 and TRBJ2-1, the CDR3 gives the full variable domain: DSGVTQTPKHLITATGQRVTLRCSPRSGDLSVYWYQQSLDQGLQFLIQYYNGEERAKGNILERFSAQQFPDLHSELNLSSLELGDSALYFCASSVDPGGVEQFFGPGTRLTVL.

Here the CDR3 DNA reads TGCGCCAGCAGCTTGGATACAGTTAACTATGGCTACACCTTC. Translating it yields CASSLDTVNYGYTF. The chain uses TRBV5-1 and TRBJ1-2; D ambiguous. V shed 0 bases and J shed 1 base, with 7 bases lying between them. The CDR3 runs 14 residues. The germline V gene has CDR1 SGHRS and CDR2 YFSETQ.

The chain employs TRBV30 and TRBJ1-6, with 10 bases matching TRBD1. Looked up from germline, CDR1 is GTSNPN and CDR2 is SVGIG (reference sequence). Trimming removed 1 base from V and 9 bases from J; junction bases left unmatched: 6. The CDR3 is made up of 15 amino acids. The CDR3 DNA reads as TGTGCCTGGAGTGCTGGGACAGGGGTATCTTCACCCCTCCACTTT. It codes for CAWSAGTGVSSPLHF.

J is TRBJ2-7 and V is TRBV19; tentative D call: TRBD1 (5 bases). The CDR3 is made up of 13 amino acids. The germline V and J ends were trimmed by 5 bases and 1 base, with 9 bases remaining between them. Germline V gives CDR1 LNHDA, CDR2 SQIVND (reference sequence). The CDR3 DNA sequence: TGTGCCAGTAGTGTACAGGTTTCCTACGAGCAGTACTTC. Its protein product is CASSVQVSYEQYF. The full variable domain, with the rest looked up from reference TRBV19 and TRBJ2-7, is DGGITQSPKYLFRKEGQNVTLSCEQNLNHDAMYWYRQDPGQGLRLIYYSQIVNDFQKGDIAEGYSVSREKKESFPLTVTSAQKNPTAFYLCASSVQVSYEQYFGPGTRLTVT.

J is TRBJ1-1 and V is TRBV6-9, with D maybe TRBD1 (5 bases). Trimming took 4 bases from V and 1 from J, leaving 7 bases between them. The CDR3 sequence is 13 residues long. Germline V gives CDR1 MNHGY, CDR2 SVAAGI. The CDR3 coding sequence is TGTGCCAGCAGTTCCGGACAGAACACTGAAGCTTTCTTT. It is translated as CASSSGQNTEAFF.

Only one count was recorded for this clone. The chain links TRBV7-3 to TRBJ1-1; tentatively, D is TRBD1 (6 bases). Germline V lookup: CDR1 SGHTA, CDR2 FQGTGA. This CDR3 is built from 13 residues. Deletions cut 4 bases from V and 0 bases from J, with 6 bases between. In DNA form, the CDR3 reads TGTGCCAGCAGCTCAGGGGTGAACACTGAAGCTTTCTTT. Protein: CASSSGVNTEAFF.

This rearrangement joins TRBV5-6 to TRBJ1-3; tentative D call: TRBD1 (5 bases). Germline V gene data show CDR1 as SGHDT and CDR2 as YYEEEE. Trimming cost V 0 bases and J 0 bases, with 7 bases left between them. This CDR3 has 15 amino acids. This chain's CDR3 is CASSLGQSSGNTIYF. DNA of the CDR3: TGTGCCAGCAGCTTGGGACAGAGCTCTGGAAACACCATATATTTT.

This clone has just a few counts. This chain joins TRBV2 and TRBJ1-1; 8 bases map to TRBD1. CDR1 is SNHLY, CDR2 FYNNEI, per germline. Losses at the gene ends were 3 bases for V and 7 bases for J; bases not matched to a gene: 7. The CDR3 length is 14 residues. CDR3 DNA sequence: TGTGCCAGCAGTGACCGCGACAGGGGCCATGAAGCTTTCTTT. Protein product: CASSDRDRGHEAFF.

V is TRBV30 and J is TRBJ1-5; 8 bases fit TRBD1. The J segment lost 5 bases and the V segment lost 0 bases, leaving 6 bases of the junction unmatched. Germline values: CDR1 GTSNPN, CDR2 SVGIG (reference sequence). This CDR3 has 15 amino acids. The CDR3 DNA follows: TGTGCCTGGAGTGTACGAGGACAGGGACATCAGCCCCAGCATTTT. This codes for CAWSVRGQGHQPQHF.

The V call is TRBV6-5, the J call TRBJ2-1; TRBD2 might be the D (6 bases). The germline gives CDR1 MNHEY, CDR2 SVGAGI. V was cut by 3 bases and J by 7 bases, with 10 bases left in between. The CDR3 loop spans 13 amino acids. The CDR3 DNA follows: TGTGCCAGCAGTTATCGGGCGGGAAATGAGCAGTTCTTC. Protein sequence: CASSYRAGNEQFF.

This chain joins TRBV29-1 and TRBJ1-1; a weak D match, TRBD1 (5 bases). V gave up 4 bases and J gave up 3 bases, with 12 bases separating them. The CDR3 totals 13 residues. Germline CDR1 is SQVTM and CDR2 is ANQGSEA. DNA for the CDR3: TGCAGCGTTGTGGCACAGGTTGACACTGAAGCTTTCTTT. It encodes CSVVAQVDTEAFF.

This chain uses TRBV9 with TRBJ2-1; 7 nucleotides line up with TRBD1. V gave up 4 bases and J gave up 3 bases; unmatched junction bases: 7. CDR3 length: 15 amino acids. Germline CDR1 SGDLS, CDR2 YYNGEE. The CDR3 bases are TGTGCCAGCAGCCCCGACAGGGTTAACTACAATGAGCAGTTCTTC. This encodes CASSPDRVNYNEQFF.

With regard to this clone: In the same sample, other DNA sequences code for this CDR3. The chain employs TRBV27 and TRBJ1-5; 8 nucleotides line up with TRBD1. Germline CDR1 is MNHEY and CDR2 is SMNVEV (reference sequence). Germline trimming cut 2 bases from V and 4 bases from J; bases unmatched to any gene: 4. The CDR3 spans 15 residues. In DNA form, the CDR3 reads TGTGCCAGCAGTTTAGCCGGGACAGGTAATCAGCCCCAGCATTTT. It specifies CASSLAGTGNQPQHF.

This chain joins TRBV28 and TRBJ1-2; no reliable D call. V was pared by 5 bases and J by 2 bases, with 15 bases between. Germline assignment: CDR1 MDHEN and CDR2 SYDVKM. There are 15 residues in the CDR3. The CDR3 region has the DNA TGTGCCAGCAGTCCACCTTACAGACGCAACTATGGCTACACCTTC. Its protein is CASSPPYRRNYGYTF.

This clone was seen once. This sequence joins TRBV7-9 and TRBJ2-1; D is undetermined. The CDR3 extends over 16 amino acids. Germline values: CDR1 SEHNR, CDR2 FQNEAQ (reference sequence). Trimming took off 1 base at V and 0 bases at J, with 10 bases between the two ends. The CDR3 region is CASSLVLADSYNEQFF. In nucleotides, the CDR3 is TGTGCCAGCAGCTTAGTCCTGGCGGACTCCTACAATGAGCAGTTCTTC.

The chain is built from TRBV7-8 and TRBJ2-2; 8 nucleotides match TRBD2. The J segment lost 4 bases and the V segment lost 3 bases, leaving 7 bases of the junction unmatched. There are 16 residues in the CDR3. Germline values: CDR1 SGHVS, CDR2 FQNEAQ. CDR3 sequence (DNA): TGTGCCAGCAGCTTGCTGGCGGGAGGCCTCACCGGGGAGCTGTTTTTT. Translated, it gives CASSLLAGGLTGELFF.

The chain carries TRBV7-9 and TRBJ2-3; 9 bases are a match to TRBD2. The CDR3 is 16 amino acids. The ends lost 4 bases at V and 6 bases at J; junction bases unmatched: 11. Germline V CDR1 and CDR2: SEHNR, FQNEAQ (reference sequence). Written as DNA, the CDR3 is TGTGCCAGCAGCTCCGGTTTTAGCGGGGGAGGGGATACGCAGTATTTT. It encodes CASSSGFSGGGDTQYF.

The chain carries TRBV3-1 (or the pseudogene TRBV3-2) and TRBJ2-4, with a possible D match to TRBD2 (5 bases). Trimming pared 4 bases from V and 6 bases from J, leaving 10 bases between. Per the germline V gene, CDR1 is LGHDT and CDR2 is YNNKEL (reference sequence). The CDR3 extends over 13 amino acids. The CDR3 sequence: CASSPSSANIQYF. In DNA form, the CDR3 reads TGTGCCAGCAGCCCAAGTAGCGCAAACATTCAGTACTTC.

The chain links TRBV6-5 to TRBJ1-1; D uncertain. CDR1 is MNHEY, CDR2 SVGAGI, per germline. The CDR3 extends over 13 amino acids. V was shortened by 11 bases and J by 2 bases, with 15 bases between the two germline ends. CDR3 sequence: CAVNGGLNTEAFF. For the CDR3, the DNA is TGTGCCGTTAACGGAGGGCTAAACACTGAAGCTTTCTTT.

The chain employs TRBV5-1 and TRBJ1-1; TRBD1 is a possible D gene (5 bases). Deletions cut 1 base from V and 2 bases from J, with 12 bases between. CDR1 and CDR2 from the germline V gene are SGHRS and YFSETQ. This CDR3 is 15 amino acids long. Here the CDR3 DNA reads TGCGCCAGCAGCTTGATTCAGGGAGGAAACACTGAAGCTTTCTTT. Translated, it gives CASSLIQGGNTEAFF.